These T cell receptor beta chains were read from a single sample in a study of cytomegalovirus exposure and HLA in healthy donors. Sequenced by immunoSEQ multiplex PCR; TCRdb stores in-frame clones only, minus some. The data show over 150,000 clones, approximately 80% seen once. Sequenced material: PBMCs. These receptors were taken from a woman between 45 and 65 years old in good health and CMV-seropositive. CDR3s include the opening cysteine and the closing phenylalanine or tryptophan.

j_gene	v_gene	CDR3aa
TRBJ2-3	TRBV10-3	CAISDTSGTDTQYF
TRBJ2-7	TRBV28	CASSLVAGGSYEQYF
TRBJ2-5	TRBV9	CASSTRGGVRETQYF
TRBJ2-3	TRBV7-2	CASSPGGVAGKYF
TRBJ2-3	TRBV7-2	CASSLGERTDTQYF
TRBJ2-5	TRBV9	CASSVQVTGGEETQYF
TRBJ2-6	TRBV2	CASDLHPTGSGANVLTF
TRBJ1-2	TRBV19	CASSTTGLSEGYTF
TRBJ1-2	TRBV11-2	CASSPDRGGGYTF
TRBJ1-2	TRBV9	CANSTRTQANYGYTF
TRBJ1-1	TRBV28	CATGDEVGTEAFF
TRBJ2-2	TRBV5-1	CASSWTSGSSGELFF
TRBJ2-7	TRBV5-8	CASSTRATNWYEQYF
TRBJ1-1	TRBV30	CAWSVSDYTEAFF
TRBJ1-6	TRBV4-1	CASSRREGVNNSPLHF
TRBJ2-5	TRBV9	CASSVDPSSGETQYF
TRBJ1-1	TRBV11-2	CASSSVRGNTEAFF